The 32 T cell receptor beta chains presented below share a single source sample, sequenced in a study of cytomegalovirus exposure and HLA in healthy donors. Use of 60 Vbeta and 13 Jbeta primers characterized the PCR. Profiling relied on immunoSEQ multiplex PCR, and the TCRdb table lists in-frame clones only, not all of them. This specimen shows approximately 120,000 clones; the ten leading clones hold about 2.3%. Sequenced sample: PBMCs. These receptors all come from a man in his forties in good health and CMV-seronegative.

The CDR3 coding sequence is TGTGCCAGCAGTTATTACAGGGGCCCTAGCTATGGCTACACCTTC. Protein product: CASSYYRGPSYGYTF. J is TRBJ1-2 and V is TRBV27; 7 bases match TRBD1. This CDR3 is built from 15 residues. The germline V gene encodes CDR1 MNHEY and CDR2 SMNVEV (reference sequence). Germline trimming cut 4 bases from V and 4 bases from J; bases unmatched to any gene: 9.

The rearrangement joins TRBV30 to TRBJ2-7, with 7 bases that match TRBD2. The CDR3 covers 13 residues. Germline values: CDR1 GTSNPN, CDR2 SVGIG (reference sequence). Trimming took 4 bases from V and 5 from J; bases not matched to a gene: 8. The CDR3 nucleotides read TGTGCCTGGACGGAGGAGCGGGAACACGAGCAGTACTTC. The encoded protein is CAWTEEREHEQYF.

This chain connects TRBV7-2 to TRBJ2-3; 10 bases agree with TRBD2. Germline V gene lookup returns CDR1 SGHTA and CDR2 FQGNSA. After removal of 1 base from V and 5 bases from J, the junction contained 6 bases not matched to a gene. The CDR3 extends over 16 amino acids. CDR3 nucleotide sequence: TGTGCCAGCAGCTTAGTGGTAGCGGGAGGAGGAGATACGCAGTATTTT. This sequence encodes CASSLVVAGGGDTQYF.

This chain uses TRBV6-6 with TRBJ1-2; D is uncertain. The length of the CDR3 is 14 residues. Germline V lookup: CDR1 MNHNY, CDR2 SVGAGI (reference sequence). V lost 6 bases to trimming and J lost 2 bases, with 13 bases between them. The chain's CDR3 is CASSRDGGNYGYTF. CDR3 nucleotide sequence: TGTGCCAGCAGCCGAGATGGAGGGAACTATGGCTACACCTTC.

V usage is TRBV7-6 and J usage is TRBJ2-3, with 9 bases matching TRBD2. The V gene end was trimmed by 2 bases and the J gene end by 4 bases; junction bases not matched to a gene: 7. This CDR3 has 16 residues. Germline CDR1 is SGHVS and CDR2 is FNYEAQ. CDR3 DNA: TGTGCCAGCAGCTTATTGGTAGCGGGAGTACCAGATACGCAGTATTTT. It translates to CASSLLVAGVPDTQYF.

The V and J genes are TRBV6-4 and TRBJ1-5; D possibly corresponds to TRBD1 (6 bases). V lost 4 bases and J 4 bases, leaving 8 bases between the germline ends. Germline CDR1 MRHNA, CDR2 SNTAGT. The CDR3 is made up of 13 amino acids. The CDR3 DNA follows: TGTGCCAGCAGTGGGACAGTTAATCAGCCCCAGCATTTT. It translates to CASSGTVNQPQHF.

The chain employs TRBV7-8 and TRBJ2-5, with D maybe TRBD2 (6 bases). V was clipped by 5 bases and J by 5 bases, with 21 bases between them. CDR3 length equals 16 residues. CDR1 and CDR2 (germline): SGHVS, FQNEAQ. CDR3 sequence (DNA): TGTGCCAGCAGCAGGCGATCTCCCGGGAGTAGGGAGACCCAGTACTTC. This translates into CASSRRSPGSRETQYF.

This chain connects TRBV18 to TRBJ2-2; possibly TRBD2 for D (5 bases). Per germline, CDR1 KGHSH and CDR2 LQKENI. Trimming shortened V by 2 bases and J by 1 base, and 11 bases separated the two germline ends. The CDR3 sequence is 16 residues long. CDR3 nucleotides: TGTGCCAGCTCACCAATCATCCGGGGGAACACCGGGGAGCTGTTTTTT. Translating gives CASSPIIRGNTGELFF.

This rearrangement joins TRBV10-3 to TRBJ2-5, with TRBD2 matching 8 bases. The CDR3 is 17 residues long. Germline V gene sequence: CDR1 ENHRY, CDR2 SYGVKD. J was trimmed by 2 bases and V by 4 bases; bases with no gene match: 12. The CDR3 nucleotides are TGTGCCATCAGTGCTGGGGCACTAGCGGTCCTTCAAGAGACCCAGTACTTC. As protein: CAISAGALAVLQETQYF.

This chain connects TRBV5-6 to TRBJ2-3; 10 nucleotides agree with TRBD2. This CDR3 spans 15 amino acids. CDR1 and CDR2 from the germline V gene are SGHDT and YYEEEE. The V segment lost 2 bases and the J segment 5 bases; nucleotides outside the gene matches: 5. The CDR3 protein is CASSLGLAGVDTQYF. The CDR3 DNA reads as TGTGCCAGCAGCTTAGGGCTAGCGGGAGTAGATACGCAGTATTTT.

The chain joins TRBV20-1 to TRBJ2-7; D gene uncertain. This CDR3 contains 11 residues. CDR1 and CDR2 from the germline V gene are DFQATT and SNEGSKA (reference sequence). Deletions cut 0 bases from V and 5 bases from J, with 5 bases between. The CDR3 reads CSARDLDEQYF. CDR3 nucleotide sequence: TGCAGTGCTAGAGATCTCGACGAGCAGTACTTC.

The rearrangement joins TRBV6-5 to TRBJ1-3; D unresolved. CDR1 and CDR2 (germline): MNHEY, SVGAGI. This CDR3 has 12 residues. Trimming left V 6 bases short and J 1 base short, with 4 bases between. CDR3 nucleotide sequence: TGTGCCAGCAGATCTTCTGGAAACACCATATATTTT. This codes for CASRSSGNTIYF.

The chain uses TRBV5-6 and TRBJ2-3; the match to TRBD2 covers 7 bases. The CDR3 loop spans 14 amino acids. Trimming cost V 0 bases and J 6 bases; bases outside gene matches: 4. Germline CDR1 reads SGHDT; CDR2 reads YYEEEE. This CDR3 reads CASSLAGGVDTQYF. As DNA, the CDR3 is TGTGCCAGCAGCTTGGCGGGGGGTGTGGATACGCAGTATTTT.

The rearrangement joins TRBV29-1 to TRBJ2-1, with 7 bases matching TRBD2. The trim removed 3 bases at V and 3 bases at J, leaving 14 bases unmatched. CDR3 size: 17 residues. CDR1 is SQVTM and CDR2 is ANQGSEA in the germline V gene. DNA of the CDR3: TGCAGCGTTGAGATCTTCAAGTCTAGCGGACGCTACAATGAGCAGTTCTTC. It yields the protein CSVEIFKSSGRYNEQFF.

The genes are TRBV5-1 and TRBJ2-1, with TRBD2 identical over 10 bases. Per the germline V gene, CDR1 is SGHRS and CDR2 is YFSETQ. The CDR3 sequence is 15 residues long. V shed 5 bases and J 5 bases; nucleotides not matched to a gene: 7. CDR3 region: CASRGRLAGHNEQFF. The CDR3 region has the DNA TGCGCCAGCAGAGGACGACTAGCGGGCCACAATGAGCAGTTCTTC. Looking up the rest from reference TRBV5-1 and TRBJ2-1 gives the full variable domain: KAGVTQTPRYLIKTRGQQVTLSCSPISGHRSVSWYQQTPGQGLQFLFEYFSETQRNKGNFPGRFSGRQFSNSRSEMNVSTLELGDSALYLCASRGRLAGHNEQFFGPGTRLTVL.

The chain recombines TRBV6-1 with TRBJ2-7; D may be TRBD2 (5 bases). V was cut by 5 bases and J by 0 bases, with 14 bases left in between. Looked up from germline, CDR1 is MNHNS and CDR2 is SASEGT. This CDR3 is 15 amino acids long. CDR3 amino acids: CASSIRERSSYEQYF. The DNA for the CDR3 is TGTGCCAGCAGTATAAGGGAGAGGAGCTCCTACGAGCAGTACTTC.

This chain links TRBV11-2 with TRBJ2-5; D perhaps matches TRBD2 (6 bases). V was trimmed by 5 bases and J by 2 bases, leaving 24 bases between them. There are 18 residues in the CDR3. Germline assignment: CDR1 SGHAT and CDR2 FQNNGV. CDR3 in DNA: TGTGCCAGCAGCACCTCACCACGGGGAGGAGTAGAGCAAGAGACCCAGTACTTC. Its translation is CASSTSPRGGVEQETQYF.

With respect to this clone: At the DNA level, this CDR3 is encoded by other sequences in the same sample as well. CDR3 residues: CASSEGGNTGELFF. The CDR3 DNA reads TGTGCCAGCAGTGAAGGCGGTAACACCGGGGAGCTGTTTTTT. V usage is TRBV6-4 and J usage is TRBJ2-2; D not certain. Trimming took off 3 bases at V and 2 bases at J, with 7 bases between the two ends. Germline V gene sequence: CDR1 MRHNA, CDR2 SNTAGT. The CDR3 covers 14 residues.

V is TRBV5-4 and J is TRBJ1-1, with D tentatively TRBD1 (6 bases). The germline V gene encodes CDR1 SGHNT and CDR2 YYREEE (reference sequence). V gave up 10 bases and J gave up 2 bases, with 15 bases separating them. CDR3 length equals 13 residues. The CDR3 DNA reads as TGTGCCGGCCACAGGGATTTAAACACTGAAGCTTTCTTT. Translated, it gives CAGHRDLNTEAFF.

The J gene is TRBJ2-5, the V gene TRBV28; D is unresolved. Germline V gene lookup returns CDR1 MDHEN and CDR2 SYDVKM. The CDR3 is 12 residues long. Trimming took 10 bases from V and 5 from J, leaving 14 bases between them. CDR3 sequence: CATTGAGETQYF. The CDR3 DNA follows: TGTGCCACGACCGGAGCCGGGGAGACCCAGTACTTC.

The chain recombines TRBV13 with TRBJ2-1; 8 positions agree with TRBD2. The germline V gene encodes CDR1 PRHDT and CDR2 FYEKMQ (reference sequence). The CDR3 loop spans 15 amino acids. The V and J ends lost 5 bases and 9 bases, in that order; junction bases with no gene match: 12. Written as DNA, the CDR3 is TGTGCCAGCAGCACCCGGCCGGGAGGGCTGGGTGAGCAGTTCTTC. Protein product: CASSTRPGGLGEQFF.

CDR3 in DNA: TGTGCCAGCAGCTGGGGGTGGGACACCCAAGAGACCCAGTACTTC. This encodes CASSWGWDTQETQYF. V usage is TRBV7-3 and J usage is TRBJ2-5; TRBD1 is a possible D gene (6 bases). Germline CDR1 reads SGHTA; CDR2 reads FQGTGA. The CDR3 totals 15 residues. V lost 4 bases and J 1 base, leaving 13 bases between the germline ends.

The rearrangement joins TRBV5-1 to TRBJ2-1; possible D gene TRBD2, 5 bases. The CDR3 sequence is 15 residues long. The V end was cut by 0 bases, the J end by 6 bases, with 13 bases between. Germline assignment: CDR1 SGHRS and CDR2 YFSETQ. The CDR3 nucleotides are TGCGCCAGCAGCTTGGAGGGTGGGAGAGGCAATGAGCAGTTCTTC. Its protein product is CASSLEGGRGNEQFF.

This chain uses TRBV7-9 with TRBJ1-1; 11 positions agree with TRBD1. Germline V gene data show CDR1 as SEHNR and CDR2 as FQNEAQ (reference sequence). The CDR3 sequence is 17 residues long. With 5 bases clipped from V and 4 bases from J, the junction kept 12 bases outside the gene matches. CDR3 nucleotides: TGTGCCAGCAGCACACCCGGGACAGGGGGGCTTATCACTGAAGCTTTCTTT. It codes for CASSTPGTGGLITEAFF.

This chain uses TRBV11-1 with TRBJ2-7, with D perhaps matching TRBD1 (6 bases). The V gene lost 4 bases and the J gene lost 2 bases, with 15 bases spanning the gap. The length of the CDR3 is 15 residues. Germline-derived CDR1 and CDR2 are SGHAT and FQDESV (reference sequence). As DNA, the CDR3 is TGTGCCAGCAGCTCTCTACAGGGCGTAGCCTACGAGCAGTACTTC. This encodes CASSSLQGVAYEQYF.

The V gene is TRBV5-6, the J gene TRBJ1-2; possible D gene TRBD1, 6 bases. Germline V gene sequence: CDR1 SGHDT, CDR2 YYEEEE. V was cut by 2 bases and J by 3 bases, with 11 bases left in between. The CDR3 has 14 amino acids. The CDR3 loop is CASSFLTGYYGYTF. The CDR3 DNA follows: TGTGCCAGCAGCTTCCTTACAGGGTACTATGGCTACACCTTC.

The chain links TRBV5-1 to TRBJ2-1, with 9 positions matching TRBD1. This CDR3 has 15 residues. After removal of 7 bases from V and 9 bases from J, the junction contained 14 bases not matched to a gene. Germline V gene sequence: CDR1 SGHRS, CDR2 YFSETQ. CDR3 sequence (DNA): TGCGCCAGCCTCCCGGACAGGGGTTTGTGGGGTGAGCAGTTCTTC. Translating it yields CASLPDRGLWGEQFF.

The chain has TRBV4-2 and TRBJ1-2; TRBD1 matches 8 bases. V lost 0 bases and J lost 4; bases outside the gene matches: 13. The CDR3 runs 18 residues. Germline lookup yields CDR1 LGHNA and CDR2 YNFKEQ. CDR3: CASSQEMGRTGSSYGYTF. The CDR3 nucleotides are TGTGCCAGCAGCCAAGAAATGGGTAGGACAGGGTCATCCTATGGCTACACCTTC.

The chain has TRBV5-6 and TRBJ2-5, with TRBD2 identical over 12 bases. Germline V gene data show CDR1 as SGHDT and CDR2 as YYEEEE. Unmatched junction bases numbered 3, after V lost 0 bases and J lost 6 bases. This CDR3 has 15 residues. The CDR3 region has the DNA TGTGCCAGCAGCTTGGGGACTAGCGGGACGAAGACCCAGTACTTC. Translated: CASSLGTSGTKTQYF.

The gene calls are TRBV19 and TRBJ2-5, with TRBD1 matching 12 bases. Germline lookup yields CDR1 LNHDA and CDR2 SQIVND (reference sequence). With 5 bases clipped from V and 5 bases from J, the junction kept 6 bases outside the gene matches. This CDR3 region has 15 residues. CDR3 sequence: CASSEGTGGRETQYF. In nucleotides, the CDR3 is TGTGCCAGTAGTGAGGGGACAGGGGGCCGGGAGACCCAGTACTTC. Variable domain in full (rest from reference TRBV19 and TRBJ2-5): DGGITQSPKYLFRKEGQNVTLSCEQNLNHDAMYWYRQDPGQGLRLIYYSQIVNDFQKGDIAEGYSVSREKKESFPLTVTSAQKNPTAFYLCASSEGTGGRETQYFGPGTRLLVL.

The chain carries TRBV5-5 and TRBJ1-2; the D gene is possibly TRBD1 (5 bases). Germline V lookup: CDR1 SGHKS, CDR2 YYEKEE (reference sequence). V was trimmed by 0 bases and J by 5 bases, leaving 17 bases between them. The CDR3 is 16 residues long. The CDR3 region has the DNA TGTGCCAGCAGCTTGGTAGGCGTTGGCGGGGGATATGGCTACACCTTC. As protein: CASSLVGVGGGYGYTF.

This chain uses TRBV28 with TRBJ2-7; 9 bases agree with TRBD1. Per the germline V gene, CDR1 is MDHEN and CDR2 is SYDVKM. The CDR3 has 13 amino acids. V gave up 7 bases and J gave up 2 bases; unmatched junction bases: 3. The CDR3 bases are TGTGCCAGCACCGGGACAGGGCCCTACGAGCAGTACTTC. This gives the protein CASTGTGPYEQYF.